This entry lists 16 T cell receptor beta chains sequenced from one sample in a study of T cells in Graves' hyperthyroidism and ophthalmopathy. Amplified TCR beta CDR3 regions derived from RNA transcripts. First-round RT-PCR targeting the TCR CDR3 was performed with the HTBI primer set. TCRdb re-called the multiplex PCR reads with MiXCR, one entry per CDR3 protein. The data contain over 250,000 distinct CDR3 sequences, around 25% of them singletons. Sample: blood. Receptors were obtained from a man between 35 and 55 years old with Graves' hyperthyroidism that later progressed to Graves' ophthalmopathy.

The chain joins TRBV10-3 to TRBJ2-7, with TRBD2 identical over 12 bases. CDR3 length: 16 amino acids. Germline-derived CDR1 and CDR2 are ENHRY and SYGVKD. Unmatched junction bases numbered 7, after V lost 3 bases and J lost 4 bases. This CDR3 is CAISDGLAGKAYEQYF. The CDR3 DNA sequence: TGTGCCATCAGTGACGGACTAGCGGGAAAGGCTTACGAGCAGTACTTC.

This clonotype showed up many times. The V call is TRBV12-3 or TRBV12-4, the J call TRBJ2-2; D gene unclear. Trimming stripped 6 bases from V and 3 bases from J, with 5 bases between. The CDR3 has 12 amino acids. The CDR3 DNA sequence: TGTGCCAGCAGGCTCTACACCGGGGAGCTGTTTTTT. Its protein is CASRLYTGELFF.

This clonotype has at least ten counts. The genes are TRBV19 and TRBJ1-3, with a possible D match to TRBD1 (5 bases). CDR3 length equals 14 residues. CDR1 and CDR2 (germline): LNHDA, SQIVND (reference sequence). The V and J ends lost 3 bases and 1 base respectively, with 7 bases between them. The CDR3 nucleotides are TGTGCCAGTAGTATTGGGGGGTCTGGAAACACCATATATTTT. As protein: CASSIGGSGNTIYF.

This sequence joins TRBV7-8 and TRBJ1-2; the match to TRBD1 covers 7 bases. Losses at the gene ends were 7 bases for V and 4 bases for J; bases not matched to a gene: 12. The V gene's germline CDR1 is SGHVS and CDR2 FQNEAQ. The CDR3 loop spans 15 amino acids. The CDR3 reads CASTETGTLTYGYTF. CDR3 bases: TGTGCCAGCACAGAGACAGGGACTCTAACCTATGGCTACACCTTC.

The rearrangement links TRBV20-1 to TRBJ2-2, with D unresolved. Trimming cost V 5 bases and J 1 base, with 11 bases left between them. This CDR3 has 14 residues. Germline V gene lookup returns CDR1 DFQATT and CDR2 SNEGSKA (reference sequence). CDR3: CSAPRTRNTGELFF. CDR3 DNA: TGCAGTGCTCCCCGGACGAGGAACACCGGGGAGCTGTTTTTT.

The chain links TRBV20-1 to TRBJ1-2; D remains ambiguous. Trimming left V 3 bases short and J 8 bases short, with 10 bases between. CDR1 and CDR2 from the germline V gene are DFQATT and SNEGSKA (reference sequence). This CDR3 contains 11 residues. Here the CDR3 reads CSASSGFGYTF. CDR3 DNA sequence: TGCAGTGCTAGTTCCGGGTTCGGCTACACCTTC.

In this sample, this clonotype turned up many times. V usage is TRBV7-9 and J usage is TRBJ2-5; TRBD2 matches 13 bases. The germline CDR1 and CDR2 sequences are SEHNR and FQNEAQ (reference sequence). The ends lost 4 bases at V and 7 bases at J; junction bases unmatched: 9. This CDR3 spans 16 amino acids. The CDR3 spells CASSSLLAGGPRTQYF. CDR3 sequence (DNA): TGTGCCAGCAGCTCACTACTAGCGGGAGGGCCTCGGACCCAGTACTTC.

CDR3 protein: CASSYGDKETNTEAFF. The DNA of the CDR3 is TGTGCCAGCAGTTACGGGGACAAAGAGACGAACACTGAAGCTTTCTTT. The chain joins TRBV6-2 or TRBV6-3 to TRBJ1-1, with TRBD1 as a possible D gene (6 bases). The germline V gene encodes CDR1 MNHEY and CDR2 SVGEGT. Trimming pared 2 bases from V and 1 base from J, leaving 14 bases between. The length of the CDR3 is 16 residues.

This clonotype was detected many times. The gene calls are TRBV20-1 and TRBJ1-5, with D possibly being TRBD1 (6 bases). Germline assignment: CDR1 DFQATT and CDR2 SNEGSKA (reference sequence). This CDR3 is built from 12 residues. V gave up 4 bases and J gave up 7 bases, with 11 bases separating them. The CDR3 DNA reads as TGCAGTGCTAAACAGGGTAGCCAGCCCCAGCATTTT. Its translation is CSAKQGSQPQHF.

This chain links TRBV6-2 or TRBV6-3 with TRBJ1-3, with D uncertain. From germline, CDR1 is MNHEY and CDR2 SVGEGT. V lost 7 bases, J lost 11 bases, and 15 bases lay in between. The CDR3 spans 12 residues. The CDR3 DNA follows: TGTGCCAGCACATCCACCGGAGCTGCCATATATTTT. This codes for CASTSTGAAIYF.

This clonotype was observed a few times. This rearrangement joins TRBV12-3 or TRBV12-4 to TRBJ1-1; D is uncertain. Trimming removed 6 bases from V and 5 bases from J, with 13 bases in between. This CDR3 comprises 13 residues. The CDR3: CASSPSGVTEAFF. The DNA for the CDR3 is TGTGCCAGCAGCCCATCTGGCGTAACTGAAGCTTTCTTT.

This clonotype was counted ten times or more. This CDR3 reads CSVEDLWGKPEENTEAFF. Written as DNA, the CDR3 is TGCAGCGTTGAAGATCTTTGGGGGAAACCGGAGGAGAACACTGAAGCTTTCTTT. The rearrangement links TRBV29-1 to TRBJ1-1; tentative D call: TRBD1 (5 bases). V was trimmed by 0 bases and J by 1 base, leaving 21 bases between them. The germline V gene encodes CDR1 SQVTM and CDR2 ANQGSEA. The CDR3 is 18 amino acids.

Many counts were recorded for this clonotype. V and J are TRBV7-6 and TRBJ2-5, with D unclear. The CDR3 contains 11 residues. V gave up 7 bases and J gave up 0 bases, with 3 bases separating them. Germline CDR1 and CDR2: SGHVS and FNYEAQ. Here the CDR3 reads CASMNQETQYF. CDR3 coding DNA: TGTGCCAGCATGAACCAAGAGACCCAGTACTTC. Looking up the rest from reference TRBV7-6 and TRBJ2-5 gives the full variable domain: GAGVSQSPRYKVTKRGQDVALRCDPISGHVSLYWYRQALGQGPEFLTYFNYEAQQDKSGLPNDRFSAERPEGSISTLTIQRTEQRDSAMYRCASMNQETQYFGPGTRLLVL.

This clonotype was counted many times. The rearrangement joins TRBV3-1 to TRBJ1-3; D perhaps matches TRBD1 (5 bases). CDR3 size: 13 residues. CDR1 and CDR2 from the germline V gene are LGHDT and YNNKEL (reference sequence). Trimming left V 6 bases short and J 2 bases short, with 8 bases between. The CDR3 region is CASSGGAGNTIYF. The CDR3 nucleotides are TGTGCCAGCAGTGGAGGGGCTGGAAACACCATATATTTT.

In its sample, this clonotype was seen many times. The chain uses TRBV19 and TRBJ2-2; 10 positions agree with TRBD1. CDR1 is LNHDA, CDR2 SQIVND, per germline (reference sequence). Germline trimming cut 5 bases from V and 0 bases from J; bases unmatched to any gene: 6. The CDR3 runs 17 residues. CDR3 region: CASSRKGTGANTGELFF. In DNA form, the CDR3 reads TGTGCCAGTAGTCGAAAGGGGACAGGGGCGAACACCGGGGAGCTGTTTTTT. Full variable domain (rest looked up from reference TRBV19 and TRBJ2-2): DGGITQSPKYLFRKEGQNVTLSCEQNLNHDAMYWYRQDPGQGLRLIYYSQIVNDFQKGDIAEGYSVSREKKESFPLTVTSAQKNPTAFYLCASSRKGTGANTGELFFGEGSRLTVL.

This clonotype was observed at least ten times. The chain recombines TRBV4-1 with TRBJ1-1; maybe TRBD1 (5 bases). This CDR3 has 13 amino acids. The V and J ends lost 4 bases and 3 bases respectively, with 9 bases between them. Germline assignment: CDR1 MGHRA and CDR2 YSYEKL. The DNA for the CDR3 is TGCGCCAGCAGCCGGGGACGGGACACTGAAGCTTTCTTT. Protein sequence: CASSRGRDTEAFF.